The 32 T cell receptor beta chains below come from one sample, sequenced in a study of blood T cell repertoires in COVID-19. This table comes from immunoSEQ multiplex PCR, and its TCRdb copy is limited to in-frame clones, with some not included. The sample contains a few hundred thousand clones, approximately 85% of which appear only once. The sequenced sample was peripheral blood. These receptors all stem from a woman in her 70s with acute or convalescent COVID-19.

The J gene is TRBJ1-3, the V gene TRBV7-9; 7 bases align to TRBD1. The CDR3 has 14 amino acids. The germline V gene encodes CDR1 SEHNR and CDR2 FQNEAQ (reference sequence). The junction had 2 bases not matched to a gene; V was cut back by 4 bases and J by 2 bases. The CDR3 sequence: CASSYRGAGNTIYF. The CDR3 DNA is TGTGCCAGCAGCTACAGGGGCGCTGGAAACACCATATATTTT.

The chain combines TRBV5-5 with TRBJ2-7; 8 bases map to TRBD1. V was clipped by 1 base and J by 2 bases; unmatched bases: 5. The germline V gene has CDR1 SGHKS and CDR2 YYEKEE (reference sequence). The CDR3 has 15 residues. The CDR3 region has the DNA TGTGCCAGCAGCTTGACGGGACAGGCTCCCTACGAGCAGTACTTC. Its translation is CASSLTGQAPYEQYF.

This clone occurred a few times. The V and J genes are TRBV14 and TRBJ1-2, with D possibly TRBD1 on 5 matching bases. CDR3 length: 14 amino acids. Germline CDR1 reads SGHDN; CDR2 reads FVKESK. V shed 0 bases and J shed 7 bases, with 12 bases lying between them. CDR3 nucleotides: TGTGCCAGCAGCCAAGAAATGGTGGGGGGTGGCTACACCTTC. As protein: CASSQEMVGGGYTF. The variable domain in full, completed from reference TRBV14 and TRBJ1-2, reads EAGVTQFPSHSVIEKGQTVTLRCDPISGHDNLYWYRRVMGKEIKFLLHFVKESKQDESGMPNNRFLAERTGGTYSTLKVQPAELEDSGVYFCASSQEMVGGGYTFGSGTRLTVV.

Here the CDR3 reads CATSEIGTRKPQHF. CDR3 DNA: TGTGCCACCAGCGAGATAGGGACTCGTAAGCCCCAGCATTTT. The chain recombines TRBV15 with TRBJ1-5; the D gene is possibly TRBD1 (5 bases). Trimming left V 5 bases short and J 8 bases short, with 16 bases between. CDR1 LNHNV and CDR2 YYDKDF come from the germline V gene (reference sequence). The CDR3 has 14 residues.

The chain couples TRBV30 to TRBJ2-5; maybe TRBD2 (6 bases). Trimming stripped 7 bases from V and 5 bases from J, with 11 bases between. CDR3 length: 11 amino acids. The germline V gene has CDR1 GTSNPN and CDR2 SVGIG (reference sequence). The CDR3 DNA sequence: TGTGCCTCCGGGGGTGGGGAGACCCAGTACTTC. Its translation: CASGGGETQYF. The complete variable domain, with remaining parts taken from reference TRBV30 and TRBJ2-5, reads SQTIHQWPATLVQPVGSPLSLECTVEGTSNPNLYWYRQAAGRGLQLLFYSVGIGQISSEVPQNLSASRPQDRQFILSSKKLLLSDSGFYLCASGGGETQYFGPGTRLLVL.

The chain employs TRBV29-1 and TRBJ2-5; D is possibly TRBD1 (6 bases). Germline V gene data show CDR1 as SQVTM and CDR2 as ANQGSEA. This CDR3 region has 15 residues. Trimming pared 7 bases from V and 4 bases from J, leaving 22 bases between. The CDR3 here is CSAEGTPSPLETQYF. In DNA form, the CDR3 reads TGCAGCGCAGAGGGGACACCCTCGCCCCTAGAGACCCAGTACTTC. Based on the CDR3 plus reference TRBV29-1 and TRBJ2-5, the full variable domain is SAVISQKPSRDICQRGTSLTIQCQVDSQVTMMFWYRQQPGQSLTLIATANQGSEATYESGFVIDKFPISRPNLTFSTLTVSNMSPEDSSIYLCSAEGTPSPLETQYFGPGTRLLVL.

This chain joins TRBV6-1 and TRBJ1-2; D uncertain. CDR3 length: 15 amino acids. The V gene's germline CDR1 is MNHNS and CDR2 SASEGT. The V end lost 1 base, the J end lost 4 bases, and 13 bases lay between the germline ends. This CDR3 reads CASSEGASLFYGYTF. The CDR3 DNA is TGTGCCAGCAGTGAAGGGGCCAGTCTCTTCTATGGCTACACCTTC.

The genes are TRBV30 and TRBJ1-1; D may be TRBD1 (5 bases). The germline CDR1 and CDR2 sequences are GTSNPN and SVGIG (reference sequence). Trimming took 4 bases from V and 8 from J, leaving 11 bases between them. CDR3 length equals 11 residues. CDR3 loop: CAWKGTSEAFF. In DNA, the CDR3 is TGTGCCTGGAAGGGGACTTCCGAAGCTTTCTTT.

The chain combines TRBV6-5 with TRBJ1-1; the D gene is possibly TRBD1 (5 bases). This CDR3 has 14 residues. Trimming shortened V by 6 bases and J by 5 bases, and 16 bases separated the two germline ends. Per the germline V gene, CDR1 is MNHEY and CDR2 is SVGAGI. CDR3 coding DNA: TGTGCCAGCAGCTGGGGGGGAGAGGGAACTGAAGCTTTCTTT. This translates into CASSWGGEGTEAFF.

The chain joins TRBV5-1 to TRBJ1-6; TRBD1 aligns across 7 bases. CDR1 and CDR2 (germline): SGHRS, YFSETQ. V shed 3 bases, J shed 7 bases, and the junction held 7 bases outside the gene matches. The length of the CDR3 is 15 residues. In DNA form, the CDR3 reads TGCGCCAGCAGCTCGGGGGACAGAGAGAATTCACCCCTCCACTTT. This encodes CASSSGDRENSPLHF.

The V and J genes are TRBV12-3 or TRBV12-4 and TRBJ2-2; D possibly corresponds to TRBD1 (5 bases). This CDR3 has 13 residues. With 1 base removed from V and 6 bases from J, the gap between germline ends came to 6 bases. The CDR3 DNA follows: TGTGCCAGCAGTTTAGAGACAGCCGGGGAGCTGTTTTTT. It is translated as CASSLETAGELFF.

This clone was recorded a few times. J is TRBJ2-1 and V is TRBV6-5; weak D call: TRBD1 (5 bases). The germline V gene has CDR1 MNHEY and CDR2 SVGAGI. The CDR3 extends over 12 amino acids. V was trimmed by 4 bases and J by 15 bases, leaving 16 bases between them. CDR3 nucleotide sequence: TGTGCCAGCAGTTCCGAAACAGGAAACCTGTTCTTC. Translated, it gives CASSSETGNLFF.

The chain carries TRBV27 and TRBJ1-2, with TRBD1 matching over 8 bases. The germline V gene encodes CDR1 MNHEY and CDR2 SMNVEV (reference sequence). V dropped 5 bases and J dropped 8; count of bases not matched to a gene: 10. The CDR3 is 14 amino acids. The CDR3 nucleotides are TGTGCCAGCAGTCCCACAGGGGGGTACGGGGGCTACACCTTC. It codes for CASSPTGGYGGYTF.

The chain employs TRBV18 and TRBJ1-1; possible D gene TRBD1, 6 bases. V was clipped by 1 base and J by 7 bases, with 13 bases between them. Germline loops: CDR1 KGHSH, CDR2 LQKENI. This CDR3 is 14 amino acids long. CDR3 sequence reads: CASSPRTGTNEAFF. Here the CDR3 DNA reads TGTGCCAGCTCACCACGAACCGGGACAAATGAAGCTTTCTTT.

The rearrangement uses TRBV19 and TRBJ1-1, with TRBD1 matching 7 bases. There are 12 residues in the CDR3. The germline CDR1 and CDR2 sequences are LNHDA and SQIVND (reference sequence). Trimming took 10 bases from V and 3 from J; bases not matched to a gene: 5. CDR3 amino acids: CATRQGYTEAFF. The CDR3 region has the DNA TGTGCCACCAGACAGGGATACACTGAAGCTTTCTTT.

The chain has TRBV19 and TRBJ2-2; 12 bases are a match to TRBD2. This CDR3 has 16 residues. V lost 6 bases and J lost 5; bases outside the gene matches: 7. Germline loops: CDR1 LNHDA, CDR2 SQIVND (reference sequence). The CDR3 loop reads CASRKTSGGATGELFF. CDR3 nucleotide sequence: TGTGCCAGTAGGAAGACTAGCGGGGGAGCTACCGGGGAGCTGTTTTTT.

J is TRBJ1-4 and V is TRBV6-1, with D maybe TRBD1 (5 bases). Trimming cost V 2 bases and J 7 bases, with 11 bases left between them. Per germline, CDR1 MNHNS and CDR2 SASEGT. The length of the CDR3 is 14 residues. DNA for the CDR3: TGTGCCAGCAGTGAAAATTGGGGGGGTGAAAAACTGTTTTTT. Translating gives CASSENWGGEKLFF.

V and J are TRBV6-2 or TRBV6-3 and TRBJ1-1, with D possibly matching TRBD1 (6 bases). Looked up from germline, CDR1 is MNHEY and CDR2 is SVGEGT. The CDR3 is made up of 16 amino acids. Trimming removed 2 bases from V and 0 bases from J, with 13 bases in between. The CDR3 reads CASSYSLGGLNTEAFF. CDR3 sequence (DNA): TGTGCCAGCAGTTACAGTCTAGGGGGACTGAACACTGAAGCTTTCTTT.

Concerning this clone: At the DNA level, this CDR3 is encoded by other sequences in the same sample as well. The CDR3 nucleotides read TGTGCCAGCAGTGAAGGAAGCGGGGGAGCAGATACGCAGTATTTT. It specifies CASSEGSGGADTQYF. This chain links TRBV2 with TRBJ2-3; 8 nucleotides agree with TRBD2. Per the germline V gene, CDR1 is SNHLY and CDR2 is FYNNEI. This CDR3 contains 15 residues. The V gene end was trimmed by 1 base and the J gene end by 4 bases; junction bases not matched to a gene: 4. Full variable domain (remainder filled in from reference TRBV2 and TRBJ2-3): EPEVTQTPSHQVTQMGQEVILRCVPISNHLYFYWYRQILGQKVEFLVSFYNNEISEKSEIFDDQFSVERPDGSNFTLKIRSTKLEDSAMYFCASSEGSGGADTQYFGPGTRLTVL.

The chain couples TRBV3-1 (or the pseudogene TRBV3-2) to TRBJ2-3, with D tentatively TRBD2 (5 bases). The germline V and J ends were trimmed by 4 bases and 1 base, with 12 bases remaining between them. Germline CDR1 and CDR2: LGHDT and YNNKEL (reference sequence). This CDR3 is built from 15 residues. The CDR3 sequence is CASSLVLGGTDTQYF. The CDR3 DNA reads as TGTGCCAGCAGCCTTGTCCTCGGGGGCACAGATACGCAGTATTTT.

This clone has just a few counts. This chain uses TRBV6-5 with TRBJ2-1; no clear D. Germline CDR1 and CDR2: MNHEY and SVGAGI. CDR3 length: 12 residues. V lost 6 bases and J lost 0, with 3 bases in between. The DNA for the CDR3 is TGTGCCAGCAGGAGCTCCTACAATGAGCAGTTCTTC. Protein product: CASRSSYNEQFF.

The chain recombines TRBV4-1 with TRBJ2-7; 7 bases align to TRBD1. Trimming at V came to 3 bases and at J to 2 bases, leaving 7 bases not matched to a gene. Germline CDR1 reads MGHRA; CDR2 reads YSYEKL. The CDR3 is made up of 15 amino acids. The CDR3 here is CASSHRVGGTYEQYF. The DNA of the CDR3 is TGCGCCAGCAGCCACCGGGTAGGGGGCACCTACGAGCAGTACTTC.

This clone was picked up a small number of times. The J gene is TRBJ2-2, the V gene TRBV2, with 7 nucleotides matching TRBD2. Trimming cost V 2 bases and J 5 bases; bases outside gene matches: 2. This CDR3 is 14 amino acids long. Germline V gene data show CDR1 as SNHLY and CDR2 as FYNNEI. The CDR3 sequence is CASSERRGTGELFF. The CDR3 DNA follows: TGTGCCAGCAGTGAACGGCGGGGGACCGGGGAGCTGTTTTTT.

This rearrangement joins TRBV19 to TRBJ1-3; D gene uncertain. The CDR3 extends over 17 amino acids. Deletions cut 2 bases from V and 4 bases from J, with 18 bases between. The germline gives CDR1 LNHDA, CDR2 SQIVND (reference sequence). The CDR3 is CASSIPARPQTGNTIYF. The CDR3 nucleotides read TGTGCCAGTAGTATACCCGCCAGGCCACAGACGGGAAACACCATATATTTT.

The rearrangement links TRBV7-9 to TRBJ1-5; D perhaps matches TRBD1 (5 bases). This CDR3 region has 14 residues. Trimming shortened V by 1 base and J by 1 base, and 5 bases separated the two germline ends. CDR1 SEHNR and CDR2 FQNEAQ come from the germline V gene (reference sequence). CDR3 nucleotide sequence: TGTGCCAGCAGCTTAGAGGGGAGCAATCAGCCCCAGCATTTT. It specifies CASSLEGSNQPQHF.

To note about this clone: Other DNA sequences in the same sample also yield this CDR3. The chain is built from TRBV6-5 and TRBJ2-7; TRBD1 matches at 9 bases. CDR3 length: 15 amino acids. Per germline, CDR1 MNHEY and CDR2 SVGAGI. Trimming at V came to 0 bases and at J to 3 bases, leaving 3 bases not matched to a gene. The CDR3 region has the DNA TGTGCCAGCAGTTACTCGGGGACAGGGAACTACGAGCAGTACTTC. This codes for CASSYSGTGNYEQYF.

This rearrangement joins TRBV30 to TRBJ1-1; D is unclear. V shed 7 bases and J shed 5 bases, with 17 bases lying between them. The CDR3 sequence is 13 residues long. Germline CDR1 and CDR2: GTSNPN and SVGIG (reference sequence). The CDR3 coding sequence is TGTGCCTTCCGGACCCTCACGGGGACTGAAGCTTTCTTT. Translating gives CAFRTLTGTEAFF.

The rearrangement uses TRBV6-2 or TRBV6-3 and TRBJ2-5; D remains unclear. This CDR3 has 12 residues. Trimming took off 5 bases at V and 1 base at J, with 5 bases between the two ends. Germline V lookup: CDR1 MNHEY, CDR2 SVGEGT. CDR3 protein: CASSIVQETQYF. In DNA, the CDR3 is TGTGCCAGCAGTATCGTCCAAGAGACCCAGTACTTC.

The chain links TRBV29-1 to TRBJ1-2; tentative D call: TRBD1 (6 bases). V dropped 4 bases and J dropped 2 bases, with 11 bases sitting between them. Germline V gene lookup returns CDR1 SQVTM and CDR2 ANQGSEA. The CDR3 is made up of 13 amino acids. The CDR3 coding sequence is TGCAGCGTTGGCAGGGGTACGAACTATGGCTACACCTTC. It translates to CSVGRGTNYGYTF.

V gene TRBV4-1 combines with J gene TRBJ2-2; 10 bases are shared with TRBD2. This CDR3 contains 16 residues. Germline values: CDR1 MGHRA, CDR2 YSYEKL. V dropped 1 base and J dropped 5; count of bases not matched to a gene: 4. The CDR3 coding sequence is TGCGCCAGCAGCCAAGGGACTAGCGGTGGGACCGGGGAGCTGTTTTTT. Translation: CASSQGTSGGTGELFF.

The chain recombines TRBV27 with TRBJ1-6, with TRBD1 as a possible D gene (6 bases). V shed 9 bases and J shed 7 bases, with 19 bases lying between them. This CDR3 is 15 amino acids long. Germline V gene data show CDR1 as MNHEY and CDR2 as SMNVEV (reference sequence). The CDR3 sequence is CASSPRPQGNSPLHF. DNA for the CDR3: TGTGCCAGTTCCCCCCGGCCACAGGGAAATTCACCCCTCCACTTT.

Turning to this clone: At the DNA level, this CDR3 is encoded by other sequences in the same sample as well. The rearrangement uses TRBV7-3 and TRBJ1-1; the D is unclear. Germline V CDR1 and CDR2: SGHTA, FQGTGA. The germline V and J ends were trimmed by 3 bases and 4 bases, with 9 bases remaining between them. The CDR3 consists of 13 residues. The CDR3 DNA reads TGTGCCAGCAGCTTCGGGGAGGGCACTGAAGCTTTCTTT. Protein product: CASSFGEGTEAFF.